A single sample gave rise to the 4 T cell receptor beta chains below, sequenced in a study of tumor-infiltrating lymphocytes in primary liver carcinoma. TCR beta cDNA was prepared out of roughly 450 ng total RNA by means of a constant-region primer. Three nested multiplex PCR rounds, a slightly modified ARM-PCR, produced the libraries for TCR beta. TRBV1-TRBV30 forward primers and a C-beta reverse primer were used in the first two PCR rounds, which each ran for 10 cycles. TCRdb independently ran MiXCR on the multiplex PCR reads; one entry per CDR3 protein. Among about 44,000 distinct CDR3 sequences listed, roughly 74% were seen once. The source material, 20-30 mg of unsorted bulk tissue, was used to co-extract RNA and DNA. The sequenced sample was tumor-adjacent normal liver tissue. The receptor set was obtained from a woman aged 25 to 39 with primary liver carcinoma and hepatitis B virus infection.

Points on this clonotype: Compared with germline, one end of the junction differs, possibly owing to a read error. V and J are TRBV7-9 and TRBJ1-4; D is unresolved. There are 15 residues in the CDR3. From germline, CDR1 is SEHNR and CDR2 FQNEAQ (reference sequence). This chain's CDR3 is CTSSFQRAWDEKLFF. The DNA of the CDR3 is TGTACCAGCAGCTTCCAGCGGGCATGGGATGAAAAACTGTTTTTT.

V is TRBV5-1 and J is TRBJ1-2; 8 nucleotides line up with TRBD1. The V and J ends lost 2 bases and 4 bases, in that order; junction bases with no gene match: 7. The CDR3 loop spans 15 amino acids. CDR1 is SGHRS, CDR2 YFSETQ, per germline. The CDR3 DNA reads as TGCGCCAGCAGCTTCCGGACAGGGACGGTCTATGGCTACACCTTC. It encodes CASSFRTGTVYGYTF.

Comments on this clonotype: This clone may be a read error of a much larger clone one base away. The CDR3 nucleotides are TGTGCCAGCAGTGACTCGTCCGAGGGTGAGCAGTCCTTC. This codes for CASSDSSEGEQSF. The chain uses TRBV6-4 and TRBJ2-1; D perhaps matches TRBD2 (5 bases). The CDR3 is made up of 13 amino acids. Per germline, CDR1 MRHNA and CDR2 SNTAGT.

This clonotype was detected many times. The CDR3 region is CASATSGRALQYEQYF. The CDR3 DNA reads as TGTGCCAGCGCCACCTCCGGGAGGGCCTTGCAGTACGAGCAGTACTTC. This chain links TRBV28 with TRBJ2-7; the match to TRBD2 covers 8 bases. V shed 8 bases and J 4 bases; nucleotides not matched to a gene: 16. This CDR3 is built from 16 residues. Germline V gene data show CDR1 as MDHEN and CDR2 as SYDVKM.